A selection of T cell receptor beta chains follows, all from one sample in a study of blood T cell repertoires in COVID-19. The protocol was immunoSEQ multiplex PCR, while the TCRdb copy is restricted to in-frame clones and leaves out a portion. The sample includes around 300,000 clones, around 90% of them seen just once. The specimen was peripheral blood. These receptors were obtained from a woman in her 40s with COVID-19, enrolled during active disease. Each CDR3 is given with its conserved first and last residue. The D gene is left open where the match is weak. Rows may omit the clone size; those that give it use once, few, many or a size class.

d_call: NA
v_call: TRBV19
j_call: TRBJ1-1
clone_size: NA
cdr3_aa: CASVLGGGSTEAFF
cdr3_nt: TGTGCCAGTGTATTGGGGGGCGGGAGCACTGAAGCTTTCTTT

d_call: NA
v_call: TRBV5-4
j_call: TRBJ1-6
clone_size: NA
cdr3_aa: CASSPAGQRDSPLHF
cdr3_nt: TGTGCCAGCAGCCCCGCCGGACAGCGAGATTCACCCCTCCACTTT

d_call: TRBD1
v_call: TRBV2
j_call: TRBJ1-2
clone_size: NA
cdr3_aa: CASSEVAGGVRGYTF
cdr3_nt: TGTGCCAGCAGTGAAGTAGCAGGGGGAGTGCGAGGCTACACCTTC

d_call: NA
v_call: TRBV2
j_call: TRBJ2-3
clone_size: NA
cdr3_aa: CASELASDTQYF
cdr3_nt: TGTGCCAGCGAACTAGCTTCAGATACGCAGTATTTT

d_call: NA
v_call: TRBV5-1
j_call: TRBJ2-3
clone_size: once
cdr3_aa: CASSLLRNTDTQYF
cdr3_nt: TGCGCCAGCAGCTTGCTACGAAACACAGATACGCAGTATTTT

d_call: NA
v_call: TRBV24-1
j_call: TRBJ2-5
clone_size: NA
cdr3_aa: CATRGALVETQYF
cdr3_nt: TGTGCCACTCGGGGGGCGTTGGTAGAGACCCAGTACTTC

d_call: TRBD1
v_call: TRBV5-4
j_call: TRBJ1-2
clone_size: NA
cdr3_aa: CASSSGTGGPEHGYTF
cdr3_nt: TGTGCCAGCAGCTCCGGGACAGGGGGACCGGAACATGGCTACACCTTC

d_call: NA
v_call: TRBV28
j_call: TRBJ1-1
clone_size: NA
cdr3_aa: CASSLKRAEAFF
cdr3_nt: TGTGCCAGCAGCCTCAAGAGGGCTGAAGCTTTCTTT

d_call: TRBD1
v_call: TRBV27
j_call: TRBJ1-2
clone_size: NA
cdr3_aa: CASSSPDRGRGYTF
cdr3_nt: TGTGCCAGCAGTAGCCCGGACAGGGGACGAGGCTACACCTTC

d_call: NA
v_call: TRBV27
j_call: TRBJ2-6
clone_size: NA
cdr3_aa: CASRSSGANVLTF
cdr3_nt: TGTGCCAGCAGGAGCTCTGGGGCCAACGTCCTGACTTTC

d_call: NA
v_call: TRBV10-3
j_call: TRBJ1-5
clone_size: NA
cdr3_aa: CAISESQNQPQHF
cdr3_nt: TGTGCCATCAGTGAGTCCCAAAATCAGCCCCAGCATTTT

d_call: NA
v_call: TRBV2
j_call: TRBJ2-6
clone_size: NA
cdr3_aa: CASGASSGANVLTF
cdr3_nt: TGTGCCAGCGGGGCTAGCTCTGGGGCCAACGTCCTGACTTTC

d_call: TRBD1
v_call: TRBV5-4
j_call: TRBJ2-7
clone_size: NA
cdr3_aa: CASSRPDRGYEQYF
cdr3_nt: TGTGCCAGCAGTCGACCGGACAGGGGTTACGAGCAGTACTTC

d_call: TRBD1
v_call: TRBV5-1
j_call: TRBJ1-1
clone_size: NA
cdr3_aa: CASSTGQGRTEAFF
cdr3_nt: TGCGCCAGCAGCACCGGACAGGGAAGGACTGAAGCTTTCTTT

d_call: NA
v_call: TRBV10-3
j_call: TRBJ1-5
clone_size: NA
cdr3_aa: CAISELSGFNQPQHF
cdr3_nt: TGTGCCATCAGTGAGCTATCGGGATTCAATCAGCCCCAGCATTTT

d_call: NA
v_call: TRBV9
j_call: TRBJ2-3
clone_size: NA
cdr3_aa: CASSSLATDTQYF
cdr3_nt: TGTGCCAGCTCCTCCTTAGCCACAGATACGCAGTATTTT

d_call: TRBD1
v_call: TRBV5-1
j_call: TRBJ1-4
clone_size: NA
cdr3_aa: CASSLEIGQGLFATNEKLFF
cdr3_nt: TGCGCCAGCAGCTTGGAGATAGGACAGGGTTTATTTGCAACTAATGAAAAACTGTTTTTT

d_call: TRBD1
v_call: TRBV6-5
j_call: TRBJ1-5
clone_size: NA
cdr3_aa: CASSSRGQGSNQPQHF
cdr3_nt: TGTGCCAGCAGTTCCCGCGGACAGGGTAGCAATCAGCCCCAGCATTTT